This record covers a single T cell receptor (beta chain). Germline CDR1 and CDR2: DFQATT and SNEGSKA (reference sequence). The ends were cut back, 1 base at V and 0 bases at J, with 8 bases in the middle. This CDR3 is 14 amino acids long. The sample belongs to a study of CD8 T cells in ankylosing spondylitis. TCRdb reprocessed the 5' RACE reads via MiXCR and lists one record per CDR3 protein. The top ten hold about 6.9% of the sample, which has 200,000 to 250,000 distinct CDR3 sequences, roughly 24% seen once. Input material: blood, either unsorted or a sorted T cell fraction (not recorded which). This chain uses TRBV20-1 with TRBJ2-3, with D hard to call. This TCR derives from a male donor with ankylosing spondylitis or in good health (not recorded which). Here the CDR3 reads CSARGGFSTDTQYF. Written as DNA, the CDR3 is TGCAGTGCTAGAGGTGGATTTAGCACAGATACGCAGTATTTT.